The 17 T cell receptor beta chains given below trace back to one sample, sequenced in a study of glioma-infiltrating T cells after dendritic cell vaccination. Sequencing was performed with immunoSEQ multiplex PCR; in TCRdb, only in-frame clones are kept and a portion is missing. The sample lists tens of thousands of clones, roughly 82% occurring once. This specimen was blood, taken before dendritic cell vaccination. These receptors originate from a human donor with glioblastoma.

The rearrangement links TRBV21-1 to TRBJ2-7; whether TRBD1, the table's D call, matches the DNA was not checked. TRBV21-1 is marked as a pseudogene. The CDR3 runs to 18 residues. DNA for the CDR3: TGTGCCAGCAGCAGAGCGAACGCCCGGGACAGGGGGTTTTACGAGCAGTACTTC. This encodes CASSRANARDRGFYEQYF.

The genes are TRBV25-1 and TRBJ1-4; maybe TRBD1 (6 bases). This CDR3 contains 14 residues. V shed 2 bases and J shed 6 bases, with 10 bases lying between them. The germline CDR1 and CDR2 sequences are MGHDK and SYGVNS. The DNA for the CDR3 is TGTGCCAGCAGTGAACACAGGGCCCATGAAAAACTGTTTTTT. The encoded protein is CASSEHRAHEKLFF.

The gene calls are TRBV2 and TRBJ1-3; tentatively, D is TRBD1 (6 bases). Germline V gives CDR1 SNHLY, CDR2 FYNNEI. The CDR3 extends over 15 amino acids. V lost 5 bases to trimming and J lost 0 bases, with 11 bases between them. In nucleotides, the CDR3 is TGTGCCAGCAGTCCACAGGGTTTCTCTGGAAACACCATATATTTT. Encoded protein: CASSPQGFSGNTIYF.

The CDR3 loop reads CASSLLGGNTEAFF. CDR3 DNA sequence: TGTGCCAGCAGCCTACTTGGTGGGAACACTGAAGCTTTCTTT. The chain combines TRBV7-3 with TRBJ1-1; D unresolved. The V gene's germline CDR1 is SGHTA and CDR2 FQGTGA. The CDR3 has 14 amino acids. V lost 5 bases, J lost 1 base, and 11 bases lay in between.

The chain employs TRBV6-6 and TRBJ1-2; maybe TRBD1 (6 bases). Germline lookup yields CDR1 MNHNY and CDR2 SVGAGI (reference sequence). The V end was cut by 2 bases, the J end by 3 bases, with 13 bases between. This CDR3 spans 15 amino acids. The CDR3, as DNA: TGTGCCAGCAGTTACCAGGGCAGGGGTGACTATGGCTACACCTTC. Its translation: CASSYQGRGDYGYTF.

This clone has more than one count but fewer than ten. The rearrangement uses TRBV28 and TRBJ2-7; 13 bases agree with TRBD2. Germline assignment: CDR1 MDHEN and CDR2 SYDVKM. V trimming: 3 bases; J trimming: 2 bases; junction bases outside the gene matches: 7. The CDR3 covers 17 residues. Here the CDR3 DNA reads TGTGCCAGCAGTTTGGGGTCCGGACTAGCGGGAGCCTACGAGCAGTACGTC. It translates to CASSLGSGLAGAYEQYV.

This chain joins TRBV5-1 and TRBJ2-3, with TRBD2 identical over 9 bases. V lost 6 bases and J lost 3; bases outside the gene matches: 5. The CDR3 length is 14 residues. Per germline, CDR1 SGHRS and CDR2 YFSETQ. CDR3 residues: CASTQAGGTDTQYF. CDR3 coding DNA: TGCGCCAGCACCCAAGCGGGAGGTACAGATACGCAGTATTTT.

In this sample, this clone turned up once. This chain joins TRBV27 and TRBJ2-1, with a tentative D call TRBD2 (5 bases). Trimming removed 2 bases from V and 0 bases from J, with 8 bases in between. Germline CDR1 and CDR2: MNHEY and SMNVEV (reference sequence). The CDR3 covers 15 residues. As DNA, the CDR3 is TGTGCCAGCAGTTTAGGTGGGAGCTCCTACAATGAGCAGTTCTTC. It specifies CASSLGGSSYNEQFF.

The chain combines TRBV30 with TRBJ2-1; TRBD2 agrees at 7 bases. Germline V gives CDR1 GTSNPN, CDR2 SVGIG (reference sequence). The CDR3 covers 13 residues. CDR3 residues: CASSAGAYNEQFF. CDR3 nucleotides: TGTGCTTCCTCGGCGGGAGCCTACAATGAGCAGTTCTTC.

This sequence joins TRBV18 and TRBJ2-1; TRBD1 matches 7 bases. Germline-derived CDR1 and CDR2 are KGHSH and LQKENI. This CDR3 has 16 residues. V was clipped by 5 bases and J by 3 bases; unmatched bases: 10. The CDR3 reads CASSSQGQSVYNEQFF. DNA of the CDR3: TGTGCCAGCTCATCACAGGGACAGAGTGTCTACAATGAGCAGTTCTTC.

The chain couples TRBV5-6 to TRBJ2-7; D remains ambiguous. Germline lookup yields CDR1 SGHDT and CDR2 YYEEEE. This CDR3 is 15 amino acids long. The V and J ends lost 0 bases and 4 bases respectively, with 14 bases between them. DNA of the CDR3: TGTGCCAGCAGCTTGGGGGTCTCGGGTAGGTACGAGCAGTACGTC. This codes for CASSLGVSGRYEQYV.

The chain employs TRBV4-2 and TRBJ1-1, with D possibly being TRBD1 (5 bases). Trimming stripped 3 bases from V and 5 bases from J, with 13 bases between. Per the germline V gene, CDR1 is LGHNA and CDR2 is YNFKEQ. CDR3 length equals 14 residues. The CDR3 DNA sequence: TGTGCCAGCAGCCACCCCGACAGCTGGACTGAAGCTTTCTTT. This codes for CASSHPDSWTEAFF.

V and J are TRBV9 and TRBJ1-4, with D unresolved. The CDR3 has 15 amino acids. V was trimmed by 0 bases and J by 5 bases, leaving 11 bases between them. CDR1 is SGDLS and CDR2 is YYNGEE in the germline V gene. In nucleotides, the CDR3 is TGTGCCAGCAGCGTAGTGTTCGGGTTAAATGAAAAACTGTTTTTT. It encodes CASSVVFGLNEKLFF.

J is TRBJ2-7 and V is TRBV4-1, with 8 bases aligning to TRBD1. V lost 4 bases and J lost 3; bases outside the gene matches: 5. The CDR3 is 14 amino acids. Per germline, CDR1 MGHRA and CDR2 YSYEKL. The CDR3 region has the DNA TGCGCCAGCAGCCTGACAGGGGCTAACTACGAGCAGTACTTC. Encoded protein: CASSLTGANYEQYF.

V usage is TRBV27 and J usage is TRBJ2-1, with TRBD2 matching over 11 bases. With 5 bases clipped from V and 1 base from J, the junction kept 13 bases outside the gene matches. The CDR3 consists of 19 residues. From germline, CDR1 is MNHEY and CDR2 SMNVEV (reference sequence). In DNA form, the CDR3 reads TGTGCCAGCAGTCCACTAGCGGGAGTGGTGATGGCATCCTACAATGAGCAGTTCTTC. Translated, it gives CASSPLAGVVMASYNEQFF.

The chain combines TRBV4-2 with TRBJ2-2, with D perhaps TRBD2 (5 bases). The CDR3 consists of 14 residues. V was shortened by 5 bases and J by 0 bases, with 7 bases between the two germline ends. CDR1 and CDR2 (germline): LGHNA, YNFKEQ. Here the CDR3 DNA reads TGTGCCAGCAGCGCAGCGGCGAACACCGGGGAGCTGTTTTTT. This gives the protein CASSAAANTGELFF.

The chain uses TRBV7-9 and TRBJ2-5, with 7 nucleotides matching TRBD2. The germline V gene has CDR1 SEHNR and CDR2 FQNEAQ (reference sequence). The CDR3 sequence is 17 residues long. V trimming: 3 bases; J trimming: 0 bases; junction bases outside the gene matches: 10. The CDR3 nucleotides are TGTGCCAGCAGCTTGGGGGGAGCGGGGACGTACCAAGAGACCCAGTACTTC. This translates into CASSLGGAGTYQETQYF.